This T cell receptor beta chain was documented in a study of monozygotic twins with inflammatory bowel disease. As concerns this clonotype: Its antigen is unknown.

Study-level points and caveats: Compared with healthy co-twins, IBD patients showed reduced TCRbeta repertoire diversity by inverse Simpson. Clonotype sharing was lower in IBD patients than healthy twins, most markedly with disease activity.

CDR1 and CDR2 from the germline V gene are ENHRY and SYGVKD. The CDR3 length is 13 residues. Each of the TCR libraries took 3500 ng of total RNA. TCRalpha and TCRbeta cDNA was put through two nested PCRs of roughly 17 and 9 cycles. No DNA is given; TCRdb re-called the 5' RACE reads and lists each CDR3 protein once. The sample has 300,000 to 350,000 distinct CDR3 sequences. Sequenced: blood. The origin of this receptor is a human donor with ulcerative colitis or Crohn's disease, or a healthy co-twin of an affected twin (not recorded which). The chain carries TRBV10-3 and TRBJ2-5; the D call from TCRdb, TRBD2, cannot be confirmed without DNA. The CDR3 here is CAISVTSEETQYF.